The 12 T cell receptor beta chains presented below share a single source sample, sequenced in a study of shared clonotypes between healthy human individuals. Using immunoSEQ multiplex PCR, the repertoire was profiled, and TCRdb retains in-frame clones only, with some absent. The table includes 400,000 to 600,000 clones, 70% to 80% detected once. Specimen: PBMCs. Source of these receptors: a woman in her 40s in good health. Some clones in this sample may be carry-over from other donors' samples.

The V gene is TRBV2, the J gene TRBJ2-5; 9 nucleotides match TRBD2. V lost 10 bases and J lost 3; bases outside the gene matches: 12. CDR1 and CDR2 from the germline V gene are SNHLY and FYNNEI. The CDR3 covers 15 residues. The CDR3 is CAILAGVTVKETQYF. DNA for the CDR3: TGTGCCATATTAGCGGGAGTGACCGTAAAAGAGACCCAGTACTTC.

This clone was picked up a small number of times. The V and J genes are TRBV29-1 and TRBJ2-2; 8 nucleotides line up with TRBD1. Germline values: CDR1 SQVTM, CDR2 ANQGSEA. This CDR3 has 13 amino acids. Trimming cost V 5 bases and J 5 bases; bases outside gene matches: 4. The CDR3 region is CSVNTGGTGELFF. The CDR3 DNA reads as TGCAGCGTTAACACAGGGGGGACCGGGGAGCTGTTTTTT.

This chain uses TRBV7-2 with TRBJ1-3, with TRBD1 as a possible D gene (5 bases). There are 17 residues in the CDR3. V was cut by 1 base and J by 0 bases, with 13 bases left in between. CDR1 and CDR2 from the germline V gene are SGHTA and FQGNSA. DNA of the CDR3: TGTGCCAGCAGCTTAGGTCTTGGGGGAAACTCTGGAAACACCATATATTTT. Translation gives CASSLGLGGNSGNTIYF. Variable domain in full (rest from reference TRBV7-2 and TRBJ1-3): GAGVSQSPSNKVTEKGKDVELRCDPISGHTALYWYRQSLGQGLEFLIYFQGNSAPDKSGLPSDRFSAERTGGSVSTLTIQRTQQEDSAVYLCASSLGLGGNSGNTIYFGEGSWLTVV.

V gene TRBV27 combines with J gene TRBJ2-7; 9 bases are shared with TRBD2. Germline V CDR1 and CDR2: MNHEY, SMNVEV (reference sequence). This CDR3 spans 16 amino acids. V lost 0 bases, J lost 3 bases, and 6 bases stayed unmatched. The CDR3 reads CASSLSASGNYYEQYF. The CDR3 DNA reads TGTGCCAGCAGTTTATCGGCTAGCGGGAACTACTACGAGCAGTACTTC.

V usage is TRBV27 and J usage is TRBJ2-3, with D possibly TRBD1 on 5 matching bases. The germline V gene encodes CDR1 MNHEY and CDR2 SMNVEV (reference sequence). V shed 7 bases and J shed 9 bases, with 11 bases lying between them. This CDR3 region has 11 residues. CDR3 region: CASTQGLTQYF. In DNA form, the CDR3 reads TGTGCCAGCACCCAGGGTTTGACGCAGTATTTT.

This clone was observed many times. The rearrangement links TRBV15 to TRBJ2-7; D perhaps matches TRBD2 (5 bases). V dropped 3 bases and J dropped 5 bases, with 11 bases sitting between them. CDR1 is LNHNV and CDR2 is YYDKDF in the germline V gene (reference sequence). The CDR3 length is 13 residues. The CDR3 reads CATSRVLVNEQYF. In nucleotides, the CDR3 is TGTGCCACCAGCAGGGTACTAGTTAACGAGCAGTACTTC.

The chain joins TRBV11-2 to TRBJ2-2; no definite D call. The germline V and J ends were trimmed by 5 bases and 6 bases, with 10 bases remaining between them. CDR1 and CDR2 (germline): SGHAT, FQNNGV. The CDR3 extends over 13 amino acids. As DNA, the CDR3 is TGTGCCAGCAGCGAATCGAGATCCGGGGAGCTGTTTTTT. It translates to CASSESRSGELFF.

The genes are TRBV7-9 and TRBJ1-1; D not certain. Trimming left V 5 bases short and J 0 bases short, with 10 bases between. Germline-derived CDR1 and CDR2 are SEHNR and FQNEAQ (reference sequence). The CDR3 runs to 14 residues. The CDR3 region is CASSQEQVNTEAFF. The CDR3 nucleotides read TGTGCCAGCAGCCAAGAGCAAGTGAACACTGAAGCTTTCTTT.

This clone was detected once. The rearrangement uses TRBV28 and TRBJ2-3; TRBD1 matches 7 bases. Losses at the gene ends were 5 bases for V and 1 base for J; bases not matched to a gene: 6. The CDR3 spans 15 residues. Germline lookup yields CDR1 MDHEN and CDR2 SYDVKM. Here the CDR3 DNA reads TGTGCCAGCAGTCATGACAGGGAGCGCACAGATACGCAGTATTTT. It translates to CASSHDRERTDTQYF.

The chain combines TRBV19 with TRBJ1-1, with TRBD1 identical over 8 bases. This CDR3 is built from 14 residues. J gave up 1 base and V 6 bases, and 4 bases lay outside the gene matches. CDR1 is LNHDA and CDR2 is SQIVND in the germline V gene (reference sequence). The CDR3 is CASSSRGQNTEAFF. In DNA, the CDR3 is TGTGCCAGTAGCTCCAGGGGGCAGAACACTGAAGCTTTCTTT.

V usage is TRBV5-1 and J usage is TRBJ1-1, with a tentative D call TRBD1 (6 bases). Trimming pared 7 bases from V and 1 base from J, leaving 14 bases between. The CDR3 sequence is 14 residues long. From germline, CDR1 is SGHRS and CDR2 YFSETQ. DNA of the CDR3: TGCGCCAGCGGTTGGGGACAAACGAACACTGAAGCTTTCTTT. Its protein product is CASGWGQTNTEAFF.

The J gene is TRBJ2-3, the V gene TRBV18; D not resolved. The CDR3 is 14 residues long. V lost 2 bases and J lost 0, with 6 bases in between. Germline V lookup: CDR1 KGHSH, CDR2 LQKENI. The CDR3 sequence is CASSPVGSTDTQYF. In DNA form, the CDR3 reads TGTGCCAGCTCACCAGTCGGGAGCACAGATACGCAGTATTTT.